This record concerns one TCR beta chain sequence. Per germline, CDR1 SGHNT and CDR2 YYREEE (reference sequence). CDR3 size: 12 residues. Trimming at V came to 3 bases and at J to 11 bases, leaving 5 bases not matched to a gene. The entry originates in a study of shared clonotypes between healthy human individuals. Terminally differentiated effector memory CD45RA+ cells were left out of the naive CD8 fraction, which was CD45RO-negative and positively selected for CCR7. The protocol was immunoSEQ multiplex PCR, while the TCRdb copy is restricted to in-frame clones and leaves out a portion. The sample carries around 1.9 million clones, 85% to 95% recorded once.

The chain is built from TRBV5-4 and TRBJ2-3; 8 bases map to TRBD2. This TCR was sampled from a man between 18 and 35 years old in good health. Some clones in this sample may be carry-over from other donors' samples. Sequencing used naive CD8+ T cells from PBMCs. For the CDR3, the DNA is TGTGCCAGCAGCTGGGGGACTAGTATGCAGTATTTT. Its translation is CASSWGTSMQYF.